This T cell receptor beta chain was sequenced in a study of T cell clones after liver transplantation. Study at large: TCRbeta sequencing after a pre-transplant mixed lymphocyte reaction identified graft-donor-reactive clones, later tracked in post-transplant blood.

Study-level findings and limits: A larger donor-reactive than third-party decline suggested partial antigen-specific deletion. Conclusions were preliminary, with small, heterogeneous patient groups. Rather than being deleted, graft donor-reactive T cells may have moved into the graft.

The CDR3 consists of 17 residues. Germline values: CDR1 MNHNS, CDR2 SASEGT. The junction had 11 bases not matched to a gene; V was cut back by 4 bases and J by 0 bases. Comments on this clone: Its antigen is still unknown.

The method was immunoSEQ multiplex PCR; TCRdb's version includes in-frame clones alone and lacks a portion of them. The profile shows roughly 120,000 clones, about nine tenths of them singletons. This specimen consisted of CD4+ T cells from blood, obtained 12 months after liver transplant. This TCR was sampled from a human patient who received a liver transplant. T cells may partly derive from the graft donor. The chain has TRBV6-1 and TRBJ2-7, with 8 bases fitting TRBD1. The CDR3 reads CASSALRQGPSSYEQYF. The CDR3 DNA reads TGTGCCAGCAGTGCACTACGACAGGGGCCTAGCTCCTACGAGCAGTACTTC.